Below are 13 T cell receptor beta chains sequenced from a single sample in a study of patients and donors after allogeneic stem cell transplantation. A single record per CDR3 protein comes from TCRdb applying MiXCR to the RT-PCR reads. The data hold some 960,000 distinct CDR3 sequences, with over 15% observed a single time. The sequenced material came from blood, either unsorted or a sorted T cell fraction (not recorded which). Receptors originate from a human donor who was either an allogeneic HSCT recipient or a stem cell or donor lymphocyte infusion donor (not recorded which). It is not recorded whose cells these are; they may come from a transplant donor.

This clonotype came up a few times. The J gene is TRBJ1-4, the V gene TRBV5-1; TRBD1 is a possible D gene (6 bases). CDR1 is SGHRS, CDR2 YFSETQ, per germline. The CDR3 covers 14 residues. V was cut by 2 bases and J by 8 bases, with 13 bases left in between. CDR3 protein: CASSLGDNLEKLFF. CDR3 nucleotide sequence: TGCGCCAGCAGCTTAGGGGACAACCTGGAAAAACTGTTTTTT.

The chain uses TRBV6-2 or TRBV6-3 and TRBJ2-1, with D tentatively TRBD2 (5 bases). Germline CDR1 and CDR2: MNHEY and SVGEGT. The CDR3 has 18 residues. The V end was cut by 0 bases, the J end by 0 bases, with 15 bases between. CDR3 DNA sequence: TGTGCCAGCAGTTACTCGATGCTAGCTGATGACTCCTACAATGAGCAGTTCTTC. Residues: CASSYSMLADDSYNEQFF.

The chain recombines TRBV20-1 with TRBJ2-5; TRBD1 agrees at 8 bases. With 1 base clipped from V and 5 bases from J, the junction kept 12 bases outside the gene matches. CDR3 length: 16 residues. CDR1 and CDR2 from the germline V gene are DFQATT and SNEGSKA (reference sequence). The CDR3 nucleotides are TGCAGTGCTAGAGGAAGTCGGAGCAGGGGGCTCGAGACCCAGTACTTC. Translating gives CSARGSRSRGLETQYF.

This clonotype was recorded at least ten times. V usage is TRBV2 and J usage is TRBJ2-3; maybe TRBD2 (6 bases). The CDR3 is 16 amino acids. V shed 5 bases and J shed 0 bases, with 15 bases lying between them. Germline V CDR1 and CDR2: SNHLY, FYNNEI. The DNA of the CDR3 is TGTGCCAGCAGTCCCGGACTACTACTTAGCACAGATACGCAGTATTTT. Protein: CASSPGLLLSTDTQYF.

The chain employs TRBV7-2 and TRBJ2-7; D uncertain. The CDR3 has 15 residues. Germline lookup yields CDR1 SGHTA and CDR2 FQGNSA. Between the trimmed V and J ends, which lost 0 bases and 0 bases, there was a span of 9 bases. The CDR3 reads CASSLARYGSYEQYF. Here the CDR3 DNA reads TGTGCCAGCAGCTTAGCTCGTTACGGCTCCTACGAGCAGTACTTC.

The chain employs TRBV5-1 and TRBJ2-2; 8 bases fit TRBD2. The CDR3 consists of 16 residues. Germline V gives CDR1 SGHRS, CDR2 YFSETQ. The junction had 9 bases not matched to a gene; V was cut back by 7 bases and J by 1 base. CDR3 sequence (DNA): TGCGCCAGCCTTGAGGCTAGCGGGCTGAACACCGGGGAGCTGTTTTTT. This sequence encodes CASLEASGLNTGELFF.

This clonotype was recorded a few times. J is TRBJ1-3 and V is TRBV12-3 or TRBV12-4; no firm D call. This CDR3 is 15 amino acids long. The germline V and J ends were trimmed by 5 bases and 0 bases, with 11 bases remaining between them. CDR3 region: CASSQTVVSGNTIYF. CDR3 DNA sequence: TGTGCCAGCAGTCAGACCGTTGTCTCTGGAAACACCATATATTTT.

The chain employs TRBV7-9 and TRBJ2-5; D remains unclear. Deletions cut 4 bases from V and 3 bases from J, with 9 bases between. The germline CDR1 and CDR2 sequences are SEHNR and FQNEAQ (reference sequence). The CDR3 has 13 amino acids. The CDR3 DNA sequence: TGTGCCAGCAGCTGGGCCTTAGAAGAGACCCAGTACTTC. Encoded protein: CASSWALEETQYF.

V is TRBV5-5 and J is TRBJ2-6; no reliable D call. The CDR3 spans 13 residues. With 3 bases removed from V and 2 bases from J, the gap between germline ends came to 3 bases. Germline V CDR1 and CDR2: SGHKS, YYEKEE (reference sequence). DNA for the CDR3: TGTGCCAGCAGCTCCGCTGGGGCCAACGTCCTGACTTTC. This translates into CASSSAGANVLTF.

The chain carries TRBV12-3 or TRBV12-4 and TRBJ2-7, with a possible D match to TRBD2 (6 bases). This CDR3 region has 15 residues. V shed 3 bases and J shed 1 base, with 13 bases lying between them. CDR3 residues: CASSLSRGRSYEQYF. CDR3 DNA: TGTGCCAGCAGTTTGTCGCGGGGCCGGTCCTACGAGCAGTACTTC.

The chain is built from TRBV20-1 and TRBJ2-1; 13 nucleotides align to TRBD2. CDR3 length equals 15 residues. The V and J ends lost 2 bases and 8 bases, in that order; junction bases with no gene match: 6. CDR1 and CDR2 (germline): DFQATT, SNEGSKA (reference sequence). CDR3 protein: CSARQGTSGTYEQFF. The CDR3, as DNA: TGCAGTGCTAGACAAGGGACTAGCGGGACCTATGAGCAGTTCTTC.

There are many counts of this clonotype. One base away lies a much larger clone, so this may be a sequencing read error. CDR3 nucleotide sequence: TGTGCCAGCAGCTTAGGGGTTACGCAGTATTTT. Protein: CASSLGVTQYF. V usage is TRBV11-2 and J usage is TRBJ2-3; D not certain. Germline V gives CDR1 SGHAT, CDR2 FQNNGV. Trimming shortened V by 1 base and J by 8 bases, and 4 bases separated the two germline ends. This CDR3 has 11 amino acids.

Only a few counts were recorded for this clonotype. This chain joins TRBV15 and TRBJ2-5, with D possibly TRBD2 on 5 matching bases. Trimming stripped 1 base from V and 0 bases from J, with 12 bases between. CDR1 and CDR2 from the germline V gene are LNHNV and YYDKDF (reference sequence). The CDR3 covers 16 residues. CDR3 residues: CATSRASSAYQETQYF. CDR3 bases: TGTGCCACCAGCAGAGCGAGTAGCGCCTACCAAGAGACCCAGTACTTC.